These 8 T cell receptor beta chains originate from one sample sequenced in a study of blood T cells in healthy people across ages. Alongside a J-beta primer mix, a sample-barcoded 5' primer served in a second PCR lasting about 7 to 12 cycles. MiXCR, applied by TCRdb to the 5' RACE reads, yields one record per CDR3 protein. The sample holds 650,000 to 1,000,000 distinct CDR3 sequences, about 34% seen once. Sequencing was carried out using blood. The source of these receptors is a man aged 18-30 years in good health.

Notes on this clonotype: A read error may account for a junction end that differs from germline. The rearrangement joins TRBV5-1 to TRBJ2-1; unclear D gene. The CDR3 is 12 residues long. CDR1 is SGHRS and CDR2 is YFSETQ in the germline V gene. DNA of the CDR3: TGCGCCAGCGGCTTGCAAAACAATGAGCAGTTCTTC. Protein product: CASGLQNNEQFF.

CDR3 in DNA: TGTGCCAGCAGTGAAGCGTCCCAGGGGGCGGTCGGGGAGCTGTTTTTT. Protein product: CASSEASQGAVGELFF. V is TRBV2 and J is TRBJ2-2; 8 nucleotides line up with TRBD1. Trimming took 0 bases from V and 7 from J; bases not matched to a gene: 7. The CDR3 totals 16 residues. CDR1 and CDR2 (germline): SNHLY, FYNNEI. Filled out from reference TRBV2 and TRBJ2-2, the complete variable domain reads EPEVTQTPSHQVTQMGQEVILRCVPISNHLYFYWYRQILGQKVEFLVSFYNNEISEKSEIFDDQFSVERPDGSNFTLKIRSTKLEDSAMYFCASSEASQGAVGELFFGEGSRLTVL.

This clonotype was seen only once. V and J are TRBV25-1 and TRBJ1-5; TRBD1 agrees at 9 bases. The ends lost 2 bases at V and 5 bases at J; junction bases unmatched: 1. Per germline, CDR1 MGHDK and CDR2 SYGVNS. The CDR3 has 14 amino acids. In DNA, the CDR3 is TGTGCCAGCAGTGAAGGGACAGGGCATCAGCCCCAGCATTTT. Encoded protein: CASSEGTGHQPQHF.

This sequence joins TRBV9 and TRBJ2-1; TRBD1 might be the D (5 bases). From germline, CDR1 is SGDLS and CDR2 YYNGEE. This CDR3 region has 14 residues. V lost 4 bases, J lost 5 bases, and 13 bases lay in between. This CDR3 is CASSFSGFNNEQFF. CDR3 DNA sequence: TGTGCCAGCAGCTTCTCAGGGTTTAACAATGAGCAGTTCTTC. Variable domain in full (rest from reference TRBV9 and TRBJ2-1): DSGVTQTPKHLITATGQRVTLRCSPRSGDLSVYWYQQSLDQGLQFLIQYYNGEERAKGNILERFSAQQFPDLHSELNLSSLELGDSALYFCASSFSGFNNEQFFGPGTRLTVL.

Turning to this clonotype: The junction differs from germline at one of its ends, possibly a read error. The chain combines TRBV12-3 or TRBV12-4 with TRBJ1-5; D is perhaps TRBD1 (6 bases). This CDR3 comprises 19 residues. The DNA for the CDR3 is TGTGCCAGCAGTTTATCGGACAGACTAATCGGAGTTAGCAATCAGCCCCGGCATTTT. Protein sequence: CASSLSDRLIGVSNQPRHF.

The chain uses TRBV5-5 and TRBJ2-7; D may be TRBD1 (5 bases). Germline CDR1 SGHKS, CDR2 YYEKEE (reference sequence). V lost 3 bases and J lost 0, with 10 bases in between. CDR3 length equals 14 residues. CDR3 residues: CASSSGIGSYEQYF. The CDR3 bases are TGTGCCAGCAGCTCAGGGATTGGCTCCTACGAGCAGTACTTC.

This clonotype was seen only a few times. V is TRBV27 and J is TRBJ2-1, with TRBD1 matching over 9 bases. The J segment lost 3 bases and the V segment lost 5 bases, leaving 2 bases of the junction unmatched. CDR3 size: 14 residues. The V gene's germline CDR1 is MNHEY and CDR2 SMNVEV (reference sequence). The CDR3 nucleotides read TGTGCCAGCAGTGGGGACAGGGACTACAATGAGCAGTTCTTC. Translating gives CASSGDRDYNEQFF.

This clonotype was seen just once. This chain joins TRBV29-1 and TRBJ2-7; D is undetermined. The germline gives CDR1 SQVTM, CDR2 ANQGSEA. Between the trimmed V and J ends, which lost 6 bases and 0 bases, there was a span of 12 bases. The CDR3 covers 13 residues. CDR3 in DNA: TGCAGCGTGGCGGCTCCTAGCTCCTACGAGCAGTACTTC. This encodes CSVAAPSSYEQYF.